What follows describes a single TCR beta chain. Its specificity is unknown. Given the absence of the conserved phenylalanine or tryptophan at the CDR3 end, a read error is likely. This sample stems from a study of OX40 agonist ivuxolimab in advanced cancers. General study findings and limits: CD4+ and CD8+ blood T cells expanded clonally by week 6 at 0.1 to 3.0 mg/kg.

The CDR3 consists of 17 residues. V gave up 0 bases and J gave up 4 bases, with 18 bases separating them. Per germline, CDR1 LGHNA and CDR2 YSLEER. Assay used: immunoSEQ multiplex PCR; TCRdb lists only in-frame clones, some missing. This table has 30,000 to 40,000 clones, roughly four fifths appearing once. The TCR was taken from an adult with an advanced solid tumor such as melanoma, head and neck, liver or kidney cancer. The sample here was CD4+ or CD8+ T cells sorted from blood, taken in a trial of the OX40 agonist ivuxolimab. The genes are TRBV4-3 and TRBJ1-2, with no clear D. CDR3 bases: TGCGCCAGCAGCCAAGAATGGAACCAAGGCCCCGTCTATGGCTACACCCTC. Translating it yields CASSQEWNQGPVYGYTL.